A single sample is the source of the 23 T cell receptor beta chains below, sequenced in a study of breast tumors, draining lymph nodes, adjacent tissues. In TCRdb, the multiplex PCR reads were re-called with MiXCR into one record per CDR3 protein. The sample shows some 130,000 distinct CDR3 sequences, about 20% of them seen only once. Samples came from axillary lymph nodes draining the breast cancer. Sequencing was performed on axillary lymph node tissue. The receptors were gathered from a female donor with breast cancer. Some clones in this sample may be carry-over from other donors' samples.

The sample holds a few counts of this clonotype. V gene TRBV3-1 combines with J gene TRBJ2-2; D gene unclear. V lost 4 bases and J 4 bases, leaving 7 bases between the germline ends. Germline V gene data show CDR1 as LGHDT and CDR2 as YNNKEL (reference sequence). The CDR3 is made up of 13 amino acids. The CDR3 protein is CASSPLGTGELFF. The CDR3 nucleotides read TGTGCCAGCAGCCCGTTGGGCACCGGGGAGCTGTTTTTT.

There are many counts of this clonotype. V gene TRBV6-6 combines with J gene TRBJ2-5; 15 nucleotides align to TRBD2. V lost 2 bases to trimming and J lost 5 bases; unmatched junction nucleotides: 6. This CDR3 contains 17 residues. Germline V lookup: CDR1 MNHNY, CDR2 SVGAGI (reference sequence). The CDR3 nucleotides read TGTGCCAGCAGTTACCCCGGGACTAGCGGGGGGTGGGAGACCCAGTACTTC. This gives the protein CASSYPGTSGGWETQYF.

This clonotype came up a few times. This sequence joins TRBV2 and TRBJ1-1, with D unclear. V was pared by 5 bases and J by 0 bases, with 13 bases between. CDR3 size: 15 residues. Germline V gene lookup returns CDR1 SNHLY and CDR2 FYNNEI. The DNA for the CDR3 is TGTGCCAGCAGTAACTCCGGGGAGATGAACACTGAAGCTTTCTTT. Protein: CASSNSGEMNTEAFF.

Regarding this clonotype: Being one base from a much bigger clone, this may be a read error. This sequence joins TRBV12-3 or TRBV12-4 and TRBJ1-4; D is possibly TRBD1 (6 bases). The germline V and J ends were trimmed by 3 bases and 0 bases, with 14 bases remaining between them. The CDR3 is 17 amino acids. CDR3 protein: CASSFYRGLATNEKLFF. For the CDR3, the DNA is TGTGCCAGCAGTTTCTACCGGGGGCTAGCAACTAATGAAAAACTGTTTTTT.

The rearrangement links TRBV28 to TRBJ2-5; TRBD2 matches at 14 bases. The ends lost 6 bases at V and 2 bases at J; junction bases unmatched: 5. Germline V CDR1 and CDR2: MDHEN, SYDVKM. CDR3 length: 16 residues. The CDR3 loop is CASSLGLAGAQETQYF. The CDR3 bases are TGTGCCAGCAGCCTGGGACTAGCGGGAGCTCAAGAGACCCAGTACTTC.

In DNA form, the CDR3 reads TGTGCCAGCTCCCTGGAACGAAGAACCTCCTACAATGAGCAGTTCTTC. Translating it yields CASSLERRTSYNEQFF. The chain recombines TRBV18 with TRBJ2-1, with D uncertain. The CDR3 is 16 amino acids. Trimming took 6 bases from V and 0 from J, leaving 15 bases between them. The germline CDR1 and CDR2 sequences are KGHSH and LQKENI.

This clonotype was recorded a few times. The CDR3 DNA reads TGTGCCAGCAGTCGGGTCACGGCCACCGGGGAGCTGTTTTTT. Encoded protein: CASSRVTATGELFF. V is TRBV12-3 or TRBV12-4 and J is TRBJ2-2; no definite D call. This CDR3 spans 14 amino acids. Between the trimmed V and J ends, which lost 5 bases and 4 bases, there was a span of 11 bases.

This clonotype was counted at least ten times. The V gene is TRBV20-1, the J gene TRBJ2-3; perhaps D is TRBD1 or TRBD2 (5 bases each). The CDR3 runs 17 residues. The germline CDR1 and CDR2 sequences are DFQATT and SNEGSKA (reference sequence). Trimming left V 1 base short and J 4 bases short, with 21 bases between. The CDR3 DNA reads TGCAGTGCTAGAGCGAGCGGATTCCAGGGCAGCCCAGATACGCAGTATTTT. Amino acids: CSARASGFQGSPDTQYF.

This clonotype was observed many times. The CDR3 protein is CASSFRGTSGRSGETQYF. As DNA, the CDR3 is TGTGCCAGCAGCTTTCGTGGGACTAGCGGGAGGTCGGGAGAGACCCAGTACTTC. The genes are TRBV5-6 and TRBJ2-5; the match to TRBD2 covers 15 bases. The CDR3 totals 18 residues. The V and J ends lost 2 bases and 4 bases, in that order; junction bases with no gene match: 9. The germline V gene encodes CDR1 SGHDT and CDR2 YYEEEE.

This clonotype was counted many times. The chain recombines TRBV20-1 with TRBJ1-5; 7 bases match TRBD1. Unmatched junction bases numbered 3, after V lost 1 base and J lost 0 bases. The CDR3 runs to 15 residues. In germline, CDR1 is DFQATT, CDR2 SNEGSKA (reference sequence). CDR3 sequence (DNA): TGCAGTGCTAGAGGACAGGGCTATAGCAATCAGCCCCAGCATTTT. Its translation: CSARGQGYSNQPQHF.

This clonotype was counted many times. This chain's CDR3 is CASTQGSIGNEQFF. The DNA for the CDR3 is TGTGCCAGCACACAGGGTTCAATTGGCAATGAGCAGTTCTTC. The chain is built from TRBV6-1 and TRBJ2-1; D possibly corresponds to TRBD1 (6 bases). Germline CDR1 is MNHNS and CDR2 is SASEGT. The CDR3 sequence is 14 residues long. Trimming pared 7 bases from V and 6 bases from J, leaving 16 bases between.

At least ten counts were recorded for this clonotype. The CDR3 is CASIQGVGGAKETQYF. DNA for the CDR3: TGTGCCAGCATTCAGGGGGTAGGGGGAGCAAAGGAGACCCAGTACTTC. The chain has TRBV6-5 and TRBJ2-5; the match to TRBD1 covers 7 bases. The CDR3 spans 16 residues. V lost 7 bases to trimming and J lost 5 bases; unmatched junction nucleotides: 16. Germline CDR1 MNHEY, CDR2 SVGAGI.

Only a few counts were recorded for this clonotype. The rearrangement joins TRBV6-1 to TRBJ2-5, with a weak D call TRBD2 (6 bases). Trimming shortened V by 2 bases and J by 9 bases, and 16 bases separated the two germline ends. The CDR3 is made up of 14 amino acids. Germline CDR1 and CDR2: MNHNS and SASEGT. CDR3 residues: CASSELDGPGAQYF. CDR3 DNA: TGTGCCAGCAGTGAACTGGACGGGCCGGGGGCCCAGTACTTC.

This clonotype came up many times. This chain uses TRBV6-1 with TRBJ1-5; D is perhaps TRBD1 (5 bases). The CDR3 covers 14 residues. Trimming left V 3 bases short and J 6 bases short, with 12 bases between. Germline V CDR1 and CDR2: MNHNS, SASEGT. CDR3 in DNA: TGTGCCAGCAGTGATTTAAGGGGTGCTCAGCCCCAGCATTTT. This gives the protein CASSDLRGAQPQHF.

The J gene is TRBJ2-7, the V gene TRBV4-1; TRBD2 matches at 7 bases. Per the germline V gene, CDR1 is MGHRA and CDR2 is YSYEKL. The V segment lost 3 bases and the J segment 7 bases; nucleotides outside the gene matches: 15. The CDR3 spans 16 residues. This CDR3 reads CASSQGGGGAGQEQYF. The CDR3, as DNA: TGCGCCAGCAGCCAGGGAGGCGGGGGAGCAGGTCAGGAGCAGTACTTC.

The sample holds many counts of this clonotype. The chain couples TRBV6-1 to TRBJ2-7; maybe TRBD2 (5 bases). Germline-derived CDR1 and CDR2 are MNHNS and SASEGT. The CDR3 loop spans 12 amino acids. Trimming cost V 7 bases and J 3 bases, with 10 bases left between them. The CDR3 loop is CASKAGLYEQYF. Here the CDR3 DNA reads TGTGCCAGCAAGGCGGGCCTCTACGAGCAGTACTTC.

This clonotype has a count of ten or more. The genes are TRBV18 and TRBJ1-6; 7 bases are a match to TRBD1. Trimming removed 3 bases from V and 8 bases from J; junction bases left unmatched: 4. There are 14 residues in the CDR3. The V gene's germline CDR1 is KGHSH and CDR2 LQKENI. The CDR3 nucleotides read TGTGCCAGCTCACCTTCTACAGGGGATTCACCCCTCCACTTT. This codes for CASSPSTGDSPLHF.

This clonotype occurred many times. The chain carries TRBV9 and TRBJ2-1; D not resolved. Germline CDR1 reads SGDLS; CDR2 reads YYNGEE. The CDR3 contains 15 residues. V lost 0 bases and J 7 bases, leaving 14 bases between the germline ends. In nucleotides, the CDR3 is TGTGCCAGCAGCGTAGAGGTAGACGGGCGGAATGAGCAGTTCTTC. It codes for CASSVEVDGRNEQFF.

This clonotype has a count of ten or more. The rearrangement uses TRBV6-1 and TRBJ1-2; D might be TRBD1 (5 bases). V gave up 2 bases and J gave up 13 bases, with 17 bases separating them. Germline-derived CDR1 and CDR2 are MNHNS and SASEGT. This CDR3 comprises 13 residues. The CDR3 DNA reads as TGTGCCAGCAGTGAAAATGGCCGGGGAGGGGCCACCTTC. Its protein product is CASSENGRGGATF.

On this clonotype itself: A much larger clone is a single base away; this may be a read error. The CDR3 sequence is CASSSTGLGNNEQFF. The CDR3 DNA is TGTGCCAGCAGTTCCACGGGACTCGGGAACAATGAGCAGTTCTTC. The chain employs TRBV5-6 and TRBJ2-1; D is perhaps TRBD2 (6 bases). This CDR3 has 15 amino acids. V lost 5 bases, J lost 5 bases, and 17 bases lay in between. Germline CDR1 SGHDT, CDR2 YYEEEE.

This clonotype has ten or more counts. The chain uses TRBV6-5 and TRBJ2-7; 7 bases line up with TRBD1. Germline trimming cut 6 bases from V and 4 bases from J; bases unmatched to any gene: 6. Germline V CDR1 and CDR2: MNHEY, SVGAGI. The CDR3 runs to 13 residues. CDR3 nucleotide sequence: TGTGCCAGCAGGACAGGGTTGGCATACGAGCAGTACTTC. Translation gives CASRTGLAYEQYF.

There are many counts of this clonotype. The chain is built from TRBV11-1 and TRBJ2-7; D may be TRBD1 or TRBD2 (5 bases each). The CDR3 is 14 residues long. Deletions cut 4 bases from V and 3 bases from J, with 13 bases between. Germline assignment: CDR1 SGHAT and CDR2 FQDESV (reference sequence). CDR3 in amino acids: CASSSHRDDYEQYF. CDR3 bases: TGTGCCAGCAGCTCCCATCGGGACGACTACGAGCAGTACTTC.

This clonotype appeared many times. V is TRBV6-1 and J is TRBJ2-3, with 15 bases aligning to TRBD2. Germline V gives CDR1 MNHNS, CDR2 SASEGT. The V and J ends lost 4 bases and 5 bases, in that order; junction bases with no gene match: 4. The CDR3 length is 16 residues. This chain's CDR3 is CASSVGLAGGVDTQYF. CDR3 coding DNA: TGTGCCAGCAGTGTGGGACTAGCGGGAGGAGTAGATACGCAGTATTTT.